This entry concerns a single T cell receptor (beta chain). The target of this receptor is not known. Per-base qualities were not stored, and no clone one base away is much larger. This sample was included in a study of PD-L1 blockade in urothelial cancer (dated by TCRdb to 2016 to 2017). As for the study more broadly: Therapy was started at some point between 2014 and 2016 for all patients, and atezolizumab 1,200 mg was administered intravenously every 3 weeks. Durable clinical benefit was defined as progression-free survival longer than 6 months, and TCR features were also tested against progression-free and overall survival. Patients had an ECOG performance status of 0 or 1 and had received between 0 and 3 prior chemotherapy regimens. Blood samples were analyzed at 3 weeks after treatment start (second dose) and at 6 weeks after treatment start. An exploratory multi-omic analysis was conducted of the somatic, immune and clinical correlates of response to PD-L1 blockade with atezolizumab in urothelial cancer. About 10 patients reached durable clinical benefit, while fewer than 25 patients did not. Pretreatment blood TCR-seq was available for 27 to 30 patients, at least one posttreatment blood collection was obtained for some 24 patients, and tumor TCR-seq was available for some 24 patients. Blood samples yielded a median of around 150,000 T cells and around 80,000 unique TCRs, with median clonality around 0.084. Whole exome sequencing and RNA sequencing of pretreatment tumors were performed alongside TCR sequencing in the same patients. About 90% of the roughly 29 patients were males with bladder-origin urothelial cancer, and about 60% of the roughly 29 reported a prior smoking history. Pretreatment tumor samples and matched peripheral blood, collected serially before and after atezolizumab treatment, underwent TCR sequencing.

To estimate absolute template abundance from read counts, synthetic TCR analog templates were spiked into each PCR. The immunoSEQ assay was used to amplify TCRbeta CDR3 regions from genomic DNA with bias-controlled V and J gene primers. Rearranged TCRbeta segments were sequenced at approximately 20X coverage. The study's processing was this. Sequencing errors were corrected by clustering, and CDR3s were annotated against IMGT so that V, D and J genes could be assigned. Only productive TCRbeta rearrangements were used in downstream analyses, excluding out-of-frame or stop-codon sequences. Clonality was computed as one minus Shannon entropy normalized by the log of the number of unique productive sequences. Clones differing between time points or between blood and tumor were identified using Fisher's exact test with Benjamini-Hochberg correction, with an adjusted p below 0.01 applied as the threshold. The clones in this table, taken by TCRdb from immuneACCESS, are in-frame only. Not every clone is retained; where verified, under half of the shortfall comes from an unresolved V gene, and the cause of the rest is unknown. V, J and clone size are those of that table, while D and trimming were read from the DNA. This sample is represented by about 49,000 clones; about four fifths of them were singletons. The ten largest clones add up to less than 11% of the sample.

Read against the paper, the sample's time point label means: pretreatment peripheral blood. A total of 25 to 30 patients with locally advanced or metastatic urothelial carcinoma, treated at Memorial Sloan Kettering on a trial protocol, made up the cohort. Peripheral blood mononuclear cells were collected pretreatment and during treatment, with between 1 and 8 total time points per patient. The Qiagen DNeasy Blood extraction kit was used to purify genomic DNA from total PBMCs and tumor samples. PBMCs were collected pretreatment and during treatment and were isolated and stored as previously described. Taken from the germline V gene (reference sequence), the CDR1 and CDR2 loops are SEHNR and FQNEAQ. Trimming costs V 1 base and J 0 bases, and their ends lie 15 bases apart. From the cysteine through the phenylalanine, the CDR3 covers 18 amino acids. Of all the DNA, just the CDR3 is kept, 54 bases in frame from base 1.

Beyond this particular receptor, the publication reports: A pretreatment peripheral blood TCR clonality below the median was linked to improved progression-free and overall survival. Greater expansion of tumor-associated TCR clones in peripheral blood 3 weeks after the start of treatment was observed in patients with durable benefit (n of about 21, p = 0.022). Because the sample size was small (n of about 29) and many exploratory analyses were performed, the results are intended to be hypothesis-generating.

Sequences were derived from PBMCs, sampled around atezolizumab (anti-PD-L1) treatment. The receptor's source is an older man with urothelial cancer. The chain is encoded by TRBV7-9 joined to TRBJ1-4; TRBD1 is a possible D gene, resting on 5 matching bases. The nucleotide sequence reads TGTGCCAGCAGCTTAGGGGCCACGGGGGTTGCAACTAATGAAAAACTGTTTTTT. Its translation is CASSLGATGVATNEKLFF.